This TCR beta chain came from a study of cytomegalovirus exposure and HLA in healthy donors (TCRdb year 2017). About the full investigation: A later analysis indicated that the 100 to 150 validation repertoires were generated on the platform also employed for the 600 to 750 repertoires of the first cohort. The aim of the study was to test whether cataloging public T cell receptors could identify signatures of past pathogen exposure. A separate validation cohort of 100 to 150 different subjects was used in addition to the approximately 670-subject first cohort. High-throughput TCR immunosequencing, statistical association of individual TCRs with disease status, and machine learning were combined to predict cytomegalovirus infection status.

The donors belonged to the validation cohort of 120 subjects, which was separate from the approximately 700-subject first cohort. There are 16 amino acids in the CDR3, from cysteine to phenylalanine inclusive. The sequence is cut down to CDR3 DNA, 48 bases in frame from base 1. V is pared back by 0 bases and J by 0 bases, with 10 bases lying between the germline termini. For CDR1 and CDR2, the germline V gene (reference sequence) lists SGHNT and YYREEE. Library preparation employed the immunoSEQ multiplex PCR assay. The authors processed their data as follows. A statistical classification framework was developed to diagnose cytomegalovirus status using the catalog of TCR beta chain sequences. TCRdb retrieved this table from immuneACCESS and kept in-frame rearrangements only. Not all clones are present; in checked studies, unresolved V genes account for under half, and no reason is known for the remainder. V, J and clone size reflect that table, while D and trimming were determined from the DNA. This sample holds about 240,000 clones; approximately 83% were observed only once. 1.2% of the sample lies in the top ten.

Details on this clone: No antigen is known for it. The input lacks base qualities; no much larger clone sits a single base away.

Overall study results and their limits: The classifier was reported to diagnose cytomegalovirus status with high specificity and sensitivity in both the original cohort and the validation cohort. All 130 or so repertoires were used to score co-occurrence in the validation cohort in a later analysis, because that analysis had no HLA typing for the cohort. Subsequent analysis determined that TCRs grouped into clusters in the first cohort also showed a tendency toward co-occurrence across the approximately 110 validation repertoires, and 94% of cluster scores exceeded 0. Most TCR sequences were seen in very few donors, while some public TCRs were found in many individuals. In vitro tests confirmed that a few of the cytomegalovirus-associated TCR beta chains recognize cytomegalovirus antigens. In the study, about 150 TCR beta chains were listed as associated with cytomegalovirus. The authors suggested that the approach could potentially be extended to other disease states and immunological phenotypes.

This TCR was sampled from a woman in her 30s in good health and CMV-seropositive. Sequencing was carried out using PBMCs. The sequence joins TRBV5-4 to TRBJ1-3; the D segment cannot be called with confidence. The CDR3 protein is CASSLGAKSSGNTIYF. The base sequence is TGTGCCAGCAGCTTGGGGGCCAAGAGCTCTGGAAACACCATATATTTT.